This T cell receptor (beta chain) was found in a study of technical replicates of blood from several donors. The V and J ends lost 4 bases and 3 bases respectively, with 10 bases between them. This CDR3 region has 15 residues. Germline V lookup: CDR1 LGHNA, CDR2 YSLEER. This table comes from immunoSEQ multiplex PCR, and its TCRdb copy is limited to in-frame clones, with some not included. The data show over 55,000 clones, with around 96% seen just once and roughly 3.1% held by the top ten. Sequences were obtained from PBMCs. This receptor was identified in a human donor in good health. Some clones in this sample may be carry-over from other donors' samples. The chain links TRBV4-3 to TRBJ1-6, with D perhaps matching TRBD1 (6 bases). CDR3 sequence reads: CASSPRTDYNSPLHF. CDR3 coding DNA: TGCGCCAGCAGCCCCAGGACAGACTATAATTCACCCCTCCACTTT.